This T cell receptor beta chain was retrieved from a study of siplizumab effects on memory and regulatory T cells. Study conclusions and caveats: With siplizumab, Treg-derived clones averaged roughly 62% of mappable alloreactive CD4+ clones, versus 26.9% in controls. Siplizumab significantly reduced alloreactive sequences traceable to unstimulated CD4+ memory cells. Neither a naive nor a memory phenotype was assignable to roughly 80-96% of proliferating CD4+ or CD8+ clones. Naive T cell populations appeared to exhibit greater diversity than memory cells and appeared to be major alloresponse contributors.

From germline, CDR1 is MDHEN and CDR2 SYDVKM. The V and J ends lost 6 bases and 1 base, in that order; junction bases with no gene match: 6. This CDR3 is built from 16 residues. In the case of this clone: Its target is unknown.

Measured with immunoSEQ multiplex PCR; TCRdb has only the in-frame clones, and not every one. In the table there are about 50,000 clones, about 93% of which are singletons. The sample comprised CD8+ T cells sorted from blood. V and J are TRBV28 and TRBJ2-1, with 10 positions matching TRBD2. The clonotype originates from a human donor in good health. The CDR3 spells CASRPPGLASYNEQFF. As DNA, the CDR3 is TGTGCCAGCAGACCGCCGGGACTAGCGTCCTACAATGAGCAGTTCTTC.